This T cell receptor beta chain was sequenced during a study of blood T cell repertoires in COVID-19. Study details: The analysed material was cDNA or gDNA that came from T cells, B-cell-depleted T cells, or PBMCs.

Trimming took 0 bases from V and 0 from J, leaving 9 bases between them. CDR1 and CDR2 (germline): LNHDA, SQIVND (reference sequence). This CDR3 is built from 17 residues. The method was immunoSEQ multiplex PCR; TCRdb's version includes in-frame clones alone and lacks a portion of them. The sample includes around 53,000 clones, 90% seen only once; the top ten take 3% to 3.5%. V and J are TRBV19 and TRBJ2-6; TRBD2 might be the D (6 bases). The sequenced material came from peripheral blood. This TCR was sampled from a human donor in a cohort sampled during active COVID-19. The CDR3 DNA follows: TGTGCCAGTAGTATAGATCGGAGGGACTCTGGGGCCAACGTCCTGACTTTC. The encoded protein is CASSIDRRDSGANVLTF.